The 17 T cell receptor beta chains given below trace back to one sample, sequenced in a study of neurological immune-mediated disorders. Regarding time point: technical triplicate 2. Via MiXCR, TCRdb re-called the 5' RACE reads, giving one row per CDR3 protein. The sample lists more than 50,000 distinct CDR3 sequences, 24% occurring once. Sample: PBMCs. The receptors originated from a man in his fifties or sixties with HTLV-1-associated myelopathy (HAM/TSP).

This clonotype was observed at least ten times. J is TRBJ2-7 and V is TRBV4-1; weak D call: TRBD2 (7 bases). This CDR3 comprises 16 residues. V shed 1 base and J shed 3 bases, with 16 bases lying between them. Looked up from germline, CDR1 is MGHRA and CDR2 is YSYEKL. DNA for the CDR3: TGCGCCAGCAGCCAAGGAGGGGGGGCTTGGGGCTACGAGCAGTACTTC. Its protein product is CASSQGGGAWGYEQYF.

This clonotype was recorded at least ten times. The chain has TRBV6-6 and TRBJ2-7; 12 bases fit TRBD1. Trimming cost V 4 bases and J 4 bases; bases outside gene matches: 11. CDR1 MNHNY and CDR2 SVGAGI come from the germline V gene (reference sequence). The CDR3 covers 17 residues. CDR3 amino acids: CASSLSNSGQGAYEQYF. CDR3 nucleotide sequence: TGTGCCAGCAGTTTGTCTAACTCGGGACAGGGGGCTTACGAGCAGTACTTC.

This clonotype was detected many times. This chain connects TRBV6-5 to TRBJ1-1, with D possibly TRBD1 on 5 matching bases. Germline assignment: CDR1 MNHEY and CDR2 SVGAGI. Trimming left V 5 bases short and J 4 bases short, with 14 bases between. The length of the CDR3 is 14 residues. CDR3 amino acids: CASSDGGGGTEAFF. The CDR3 DNA reads as TGTGCCAGCAGTGACGGTGGGGGGGGCACTGAAGCTTTCTTT.

This clonotype was picked up many times. This chain joins TRBV20-1 and TRBJ2-3; 12 nucleotides match TRBD2. The CDR3 is 16 residues long. Losses at the gene ends were 6 bases for V and 2 bases for J; bases not matched to a gene: 9. Germline CDR1 reads DFQATT; CDR2 reads SNEGSKA (reference sequence). The CDR3 DNA follows: TGCAGTGCCCTACCGGGACTAGCGGGTTTCACAGATACGCAGTATTTT. As protein: CSALPGLAGFTDTQYF.

This clonotype was seen many times. The V and J genes are TRBV10-3 and TRBJ2-6; 12 bases fit TRBD2. Germline-derived CDR1 and CDR2 are ENHRY and SYGVKD. There are 18 residues in the CDR3. The ends lost 6 bases at V and 0 bases at J; junction bases unmatched: 6. CDR3 in DNA: TGTGCCATCAGCCTGACTAGCGGGAGCCTCTCTGGGGCCAACGTCCTGACTTTC. It yields the protein CAISLTSGSLSGANVLTF.

CDR3 nucleotides: TGCAGTGCTTCCGACAGAAGGAATGAAAAACTGTTTTTT. It codes for CSASDRRNEKLFF. The V call is TRBV20-1, the J call TRBJ1-4, with a weak D call TRBD1 (5 bases). This CDR3 has 13 amino acids. Germline V CDR1 and CDR2: DFQATT, SNEGSKA (reference sequence). V lost 5 bases to trimming and J lost 5 bases, with 12 bases between them.

The chain employs TRBV28 and TRBJ2-3; 7 bases line up with TRBD2. Trimming removed 4 bases from V and 5 bases from J; junction bases left unmatched: 12. CDR3 length: 16 residues. Germline-derived CDR1 and CDR2 are MDHEN and SYDVKM. The CDR3 coding sequence is TGTGCCAGCAGTTCCCCCGGCGGGAGATGGGGAGATACGCAGTATTTT. It encodes CASSSPGGRWGDTQYF.

This clonotype was found a few times. A read error may explain this, as a much larger clone is one base away. This rearrangement joins TRBV5-1 to TRBJ2-3; 8 positions agree with TRBD1. Germline-derived CDR1 and CDR2 are SGHRS and YFSETQ. The V and J ends lost 9 bases and 6 bases, in that order; junction bases with no gene match: 9. The CDR3 sequence is 13 residues long. The CDR3 DNA is TGCGCCACTGGCTACCAGGGGGCTGATACGCAGTATTTT. It yields the protein CATGYQGADTQYF. The full variable domain, its missing parts supplied by reference TRBV5-1 and TRBJ2-3, is KAGVTQTPRYLIKTRGQQVTLSCSPISGHRSVSWYQQTPGQGLQFLFEYFSETQRNKGNFPGRFSGRQFSNSRSEMNVSTLELGDSALYLCATGYQGADTQYFGPGTRLTVL.

This sequence joins TRBV20-1 and TRBJ2-7, with TRBD2 matching 10 bases. Trimming cost V 3 bases and J 0 bases; bases outside gene matches: 5. CDR3 length: 15 amino acids. In germline, CDR1 is DFQATT, CDR2 SNEGSKA (reference sequence). The CDR3 loop reads CSARGLAGDSYEQYF. CDR3 in DNA: TGCAGTGCTAGGGGGCTAGCGGGAGACTCCTACGAGCAGTACTTC.

This clonotype was observed many times. CDR3 in amino acids: CASSYSPSGNTGELFF. CDR3 nucleotide sequence: TGTGCCAGCAGTTACTCTCCTAGCGGTAACACCGGGGAGCTGTTTTTT. The chain couples TRBV6-5 to TRBJ2-2, with 7 bases matching TRBD2. J gave up 2 bases and V 0 bases, and 3 bases lay outside the gene matches. The CDR3 extends over 16 amino acids. CDR1 and CDR2 from the germline V gene are MNHEY and SVGAGI.

This rearrangement joins TRBV7-6 to TRBJ2-1; either TRBD1 or TRBD2 may fit D (6 bases each). Trimming left V 5 bases short and J 3 bases short, with 14 bases between. This CDR3 spans 15 amino acids. Germline values: CDR1 SGHVS, CDR2 FNYEAQ. The CDR3 loop is CASSRSGANYNEQFF. The CDR3 DNA is TGTGCCAGCAGCCGGTCGGGGGCCAACTACAATGAGCAGTTCTTC.

This clonotype has a count of ten or more. The V and J genes are TRBV27 and TRBJ1-1; no definite D call. Germline CDR1 is MNHEY and CDR2 is SMNVEV (reference sequence). The CDR3 totals 17 residues. V lost 6 bases to trimming and J lost 0 bases, with 20 bases between them. CDR3 DNA: TGTGCCAGCAGCTCCTGGGTTGGCGATACTATGAACACTGAAGCTTTCTTT. As protein: CASSSWVGDTMNTEAFF.

The table lists this clonotype with many counts. The chain links TRBV7-9 to TRBJ2-7, with 8 bases identical to TRBD1. This CDR3 has 15 residues. CDR1 and CDR2 (germline): SEHNR, FQNEAQ (reference sequence). V lost 4 bases and J lost 3; bases outside the gene matches: 8. DNA for the CDR3: TGTGCCAGCAGCTCGGGACAGGATACCGACTACGAGCAGTACTTC. Its translation: CASSSGQDTDYEQYF. Full variable domain (rest looked up from reference TRBV7-9 and TRBJ2-7): DTGVSQNPRHKITKRGQNVTFRCDPISEHNRLYWYRQTLGQGPEFLTYFQNEAQLEKSRLLSDRFSAERPKGSFSTLEIQRTEQGDSAMYLCASSSGQDTDYEQYFGPGTRLTVT.

The chain joins TRBV2 to TRBJ2-7; 8 bases fit TRBD1. The CDR3 has 13 residues. J gave up 7 bases and V 5 bases, and 7 bases lay outside the gene matches. The germline CDR1 and CDR2 sequences are SNHLY and FYNNEI. The CDR3 spells CASSFDRGLEQYF. As DNA, the CDR3 is TGTGCCAGCAGTTTCGACAGGGGACTTGAGCAGTACTTC.

In regard to this clonotype: One end of the junction is discordant with germline, which a read error may explain. The genes are TRBV10-2 and TRBJ2-7; tentatively, D is TRBD2 (6 bases). CDR3 length equals 17 residues. The V gene's germline CDR1 is WSHSY and CDR2 SAAADI. DNA of the CDR3: TGCGCCAGCAGTCGAGGGGCAGGGCGGGGACCTTCCTACCAGCAGTACTTC. Translating gives CASSRGAGRGPSYQQYF.

As concerns this clonotype: Given a much more abundant clone one base away, this may be a read error. V usage is TRBV7-8 and J usage is TRBJ2-3; possibly TRBD1 or TRBD2 for D (5 bases each). The CDR3 runs 15 residues. CDR1 SGHVS and CDR2 FQNEAQ come from the germline V gene. For the CDR3, the DNA is TGTGTCAGCAGCGTCCGGGGCCTGGACGCAGATACGCAGTATTTT. Its translation is CVSSVRGLDADTQYF.

This clonotype was seen many times. The gene calls are TRBV20-1 and TRBJ2-5; D ambiguous. V was shortened by 6 bases and J by 4 bases, with 15 bases between the two germline ends. The CDR3 is made up of 13 amino acids. Looked up from germline, CDR1 is DFQATT and CDR2 is SNEGSKA (reference sequence). The CDR3 DNA sequence: TGCAGTGCCCGTGAGGCAGGCAGAGAGACCCAGTACTTC. Translated: CSAREAGRETQYF.